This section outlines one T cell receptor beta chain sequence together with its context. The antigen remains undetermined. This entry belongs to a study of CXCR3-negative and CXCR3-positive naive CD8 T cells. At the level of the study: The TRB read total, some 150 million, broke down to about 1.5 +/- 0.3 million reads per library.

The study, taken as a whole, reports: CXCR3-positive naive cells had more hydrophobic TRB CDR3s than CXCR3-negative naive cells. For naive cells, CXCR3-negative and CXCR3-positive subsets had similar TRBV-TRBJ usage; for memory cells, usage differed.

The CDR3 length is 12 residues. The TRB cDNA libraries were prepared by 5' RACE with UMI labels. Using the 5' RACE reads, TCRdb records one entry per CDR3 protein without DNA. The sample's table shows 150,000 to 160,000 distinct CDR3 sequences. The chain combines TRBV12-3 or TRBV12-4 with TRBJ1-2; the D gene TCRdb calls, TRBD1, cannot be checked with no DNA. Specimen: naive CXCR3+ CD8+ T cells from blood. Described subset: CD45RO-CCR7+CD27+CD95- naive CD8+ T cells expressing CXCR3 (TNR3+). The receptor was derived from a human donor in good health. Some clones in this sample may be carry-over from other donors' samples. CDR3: CASSSGGYGYTF.